One and the same sample provided the 2 T cell receptor beta chains below, sequenced in a study of blood T cells in healthy people across ages. For the second PCR, which ran for roughly 7 to 11 cycles, a sample-barcoded 5' primer and a J-beta primer mix were used. In TCRdb, the 5' RACE reads were re-called with MiXCR into one record per CDR3 protein. The sample lists about 1.5 million distinct CDR3 sequences; 42% were seen once. Input material: blood. All receptors derive from a woman aged 18-30 years in good health.

The sample holds a few counts of this clonotype. This chain joins TRBV27 and TRBJ1-1, with 7 bases that match TRBD1. The germline V gene has CDR1 MNHEY and CDR2 SMNVEV (reference sequence). CDR3 size: 14 residues. V shed 1 base, J shed 3 bases, and the junction held 2 bases outside the gene matches. Here the CDR3 reads CASSLYRGYTEAFF. CDR3 bases: TGTGCCAGCAGTTTATACAGGGGATACACTGAAGCTTTCTTT.

This clonotype has ten or more counts. The CDR3 sequence is CASSWGTGGYGYTF. The CDR3 bases are TGCGCCAGCAGCTGGGGGACAGGCGGCTATGGCTACACCTTC. The chain combines TRBV5-1 with TRBJ1-2; 8 nucleotides align to TRBD1. The germline gives CDR1 SGHRS, CDR2 YFSETQ. The CDR3 is 14 residues long. V shed 3 bases and J 4 bases; nucleotides not matched to a gene: 5.